This TCR beta chain originates from a study of blood T cell repertoires in COVID-19. The wider study: The study drew acute and convalescent COVID-19 samples from the United States, Italy and Spain. Sources were T cells, B-cell-depleted T cells, or PBMCs; the material itself was cDNA or gDNA.

Germline lookup yields CDR1 MNHEY and CDR2 SMNVEV (reference sequence). This CDR3 comprises 15 residues. V was cut by 3 bases and J by 0 bases, with 10 bases left in between. In the source study's methods: Nucleated cell counts were estimated from reference gene primer amplification. Assay: immunoSEQ multiplex PCR; the TCRdb copy retains only in-frame clones and omits some. The V and J calls and clone size come from that table; D and trimming were worked out from the DNA. The sample lists approximately 330,000 clones; about 87% were seen once. Followed over time, Seattle patients had been enrolled while infection was active.

This sequence joins TRBV27 and TRBJ2-3; D is perhaps TRBD1 (5 bases). The TCR originated in a man between 25 and 39 years old with COVID-19, enrolled during active disease. Specimen: peripheral blood. CDR3: CASSLWTPSTDTQYF. In DNA form, the CDR3 reads TGTGCCAGCAGTTTGTGGACACCTAGCACAGATACGCAGTATTTT.